This T cell receptor beta chain emerged from a study of cytomegalovirus exposure and HLA in healthy donors (dated by TCRdb to the late 2010s). As for the study more broadly: According to a later analysis, the 100 to 150 validation repertoires were produced on the same platform as the 700 or so repertoires of the first cohort. The study aimed to test whether signatures of past pathogen exposure could be identified by cataloging public T cell receptors. Along with the roughly 610-subject first cohort, a separate validation cohort of over 90 different subjects was used. To predict cytomegalovirus infection status, the study combined high-throughput TCR immunosequencing, statistical association of individual TCRs with disease status, and machine learning. Study-level results and caveats: The study listed 150 to 200 TCR beta chains as associated with cytomegalovirus. In vitro tests confirmed that a few of the cytomegalovirus-associated TCR beta chains recognize cytomegalovirus antigens. The authors suggested that the approach could potentially be generalized to other disease states and immunological phenotypes. A later analysis lacked HLA typing for the validation cohort, so it scored co-occurrence in that cohort across all 120 repertoires. The classifier was reported to diagnose cytomegalovirus status with high specificity and sensitivity in both the original cohort and the validation cohort. While some public TCRs were present in many individuals, most TCR sequences turned up only very rarely across donors. Of the cluster scores, approximately 95% were above 0 in a later analysis, which found that TCRs clustered in the first cohort also tended to co-occur in the 95 to 150 validation repertoires.

Donors formed part of the validation cohort, which comprised over a hundred subjects and was distinct from the first cohort of under 750 subjects. Details on this clone: No antigen is known for it. No base quality values were provided; no much bigger clone lies one nucleotide off.

Libraries were made using the immunoSEQ multiplex PCR assay. For the original study's pipeline: To diagnose cytomegalovirus status from the catalog of TCR beta chain sequences, a statistical classification framework was built. In its TCRdb copy, this immuneACCESS table keeps in-frame sequences only and misses some clones. Where compared with another copy, unresolved V genes explain less than half of these, and the others have no known cause. Clone size and the V and J calls come from that table; the DNA yielded D and trimming. Present in this sample are 65,000 or so clones, around 92% of which were seen just once. 1% to 1.5% of the sample rests with the top ten. The CDR3 runs 15 residues from the cysteine to the phenylalanine. Solely the CDR3 DNA is kept, with 45 bases framed from the first base. CDR1 MDHEN and CDR2 SYDVKM were looked up in the germline V gene. For this chain, trimming is 5 bases at the V end and 4 bases at the J end, and the number of junction bases without a gene match is 6.

This TCR came from a young woman in good health and CMV-seronegative. The chain couples TRBV28 to TRBJ1-1, with 11 central nucleotides matching TRBD1. The sample comprised PBMCs. The CDR3 has the sequence CASSGPGQGATEAFF. The nucleotide sequence reads TGTGCCAGCAGTGGACCAGGACAGGGGGCCACTGAAGCTTTCTTT. Supplemented by the reference TRBV28 and TRBJ1-1 proteins around the CDR3, the complete variable domain is DVKVTQSSRYLVKRTGEKVFLECVQDMDHENMFWYRQDPGLGLRLIYFSYDVKMKEKGDIPEGYSVSREKKERFSLILESASTNQTSMYLCASSGPGQGATEAFFGQGTRLTVV.